This entry lists 24 T cell receptor beta chains sequenced from one sample in a study of cytomegalovirus exposure and HLA in healthy donors. 60 Vbeta and 13 Jbeta primers were used in PCR. Profiling relied on immunoSEQ multiplex PCR, and the TCRdb table lists in-frame clones only, not all of them. The sample consists of fewer than 250,000 clones, about four fifths of them appearing once. The specimen was PBMCs. These receptors came from a male donor in good health and CMV-seropositive.

The chain carries TRBV6-5 and TRBJ1-1; the D gene is possibly TRBD1 (6 bases). The CDR3 sequence is 13 residues long. Germline V lookup: CDR1 MNHEY, CDR2 SVGAGI. V was cut by 5 bases and J by 1 base, with 8 bases left in between. In nucleotides, the CDR3 is TGTGCCAGCAGTCGGGGACAGAACACTGAAGCTTTCTTT. Translated: CASSRGQNTEAFF.

This chain uses TRBV30 with TRBJ1-2, with D possibly matching TRBD1 (5 bases). The CDR3 length is 15 residues. From germline, CDR1 is GTSNPN and CDR2 SVGIG (reference sequence). Trimming left V 2 bases short and J 8 bases short, with 21 bases between. CDR3: CAWSWDGGPVSGYTF. CDR3 in DNA: TGTGCCTGGAGTTGGGACGGGGGACCCGTTTCGGGCTACACCTTC.

The chain joins TRBV5-4 to TRBJ2-3; 8 bases map to TRBD2. CDR1 is SGHNT, CDR2 YYREEE, per germline (reference sequence). The CDR3 spans 17 residues. The J segment lost 5 bases and the V segment lost 9 bases, leaving 20 bases of the junction unmatched. CDR3 in DNA: TGTGCCATCGAGACCGGGGGGGGTCGCCGTGGGGAAGATACGCAGTATTTT. Translating gives CAIETGGGRRGEDTQYF.

The chain uses TRBV7-2 and TRBJ1-4; D gene ambiguous. The V gene lost 5 bases and the J gene lost 8 bases, with 15 bases spanning the gap. The CDR3 is made up of 14 amino acids. The germline gives CDR1 SGHTA, CDR2 FQGNSA. The CDR3 protein is CASSPYGSYEKLFF. The DNA for the CDR3 is TGTGCCAGCAGCCCCTATGGTTCGTACGAAAAACTGTTTTTT.

This chain uses TRBV19 with TRBJ2-3, with no clear D. The germline V gene encodes CDR1 LNHDA and CDR2 SQIVND (reference sequence). The CDR3 extends over 12 amino acids. The germline V and J ends were trimmed by 3 bases and 8 bases, with 9 bases remaining between them. The CDR3 DNA is TGTGCCAGTAGTATCGACACCCTTACGCAGTATTTT. Residues: CASSIDTLTQYF. The variable domain in full, with the rest retrieved from reference TRBV19 and TRBJ2-3, is DGGITQSPKYLFRKEGQNVTLSCEQNLNHDAMYWYRQDPGQGLRLIYYSQIVNDFQKGDIAEGYSVSREKKESFPLTVTSAQKNPTAFYLCASSIDTLTQYFGPGTRLTVL.

The rearrangement joins TRBV18 to TRBJ1-1, with D hard to call. Per the germline V gene, CDR1 is KGHSH and CDR2 is LQKENI. This CDR3 is built from 11 residues. Trimming took 5 bases from V and 5 from J, leaving 6 bases between them. The CDR3 region is CASSTGTEAFF. The CDR3 coding sequence is TGTGCCAGCTCAACCGGGACTGAAGCTTTCTTT.

The chain has TRBV7-5 and TRBJ2-4; the table's D call, TRBD1, has no DNA check behind it. TRBV7-5 is tagged as a pseudogene. This CDR3 is 18 amino acids long. CDR3 in DNA: TGTGCCAGAAGTCTAACAGGCATTCACATTGTAGCCAAAAACATTCAGTACTTC. Amino acids: CARSLTGIHIVAKNIQYF.

The chain recombines TRBV5-1 with TRBJ2-7, with TRBD2 matching 13 bases. Germline V CDR1 and CDR2: SGHRS, YFSETQ. This CDR3 is 16 amino acids long. V trimming: 4 bases; J trimming: 1 base; junction bases outside the gene matches: 5. The DNA of the CDR3 is TGCGCCAGCAGCACTGCGGGACTAGCGGGATCCTACGAGCAGTACTTC. Its translation is CASSTAGLAGSYEQYF.

This clone appeared once. This chain joins TRBV6-5 and TRBJ2-7; D unresolved. Per the germline V gene, CDR1 is MNHEY and CDR2 is SVGAGI. The ends were cut back, 0 bases at V and 6 bases at J, with 12 bases in the middle. The CDR3 extends over 14 amino acids. CDR3 in amino acids: CASSYSLGPAEQYF. The DNA for the CDR3 is TGTGCCAGCAGTTACTCGCTGGGCCCCGCCGAGCAGTACTTC.

The sample holds one count of this clone. This rearrangement joins TRBV5-4 to TRBJ1-1; D possibly corresponds to TRBD1 (5 bases). Trimming stripped 4 bases from V and 6 bases from J, with 19 bases between. CDR3 length: 15 amino acids. The germline V gene has CDR1 SGHNT and CDR2 YYREEE (reference sequence). The CDR3 DNA reads TGTGCCAGCAGCGCCAGGGAAGGTAGTCGGTCTGAAGCTTTCTTT. Its translation: CASSAREGSRSEAFF.

The chain links TRBV5-4 to TRBJ1-2, with D unclear. Germline V lookup: CDR1 SGHNT, CDR2 YYREEE (reference sequence). The CDR3 is 14 amino acids. V lost 5 bases, J lost 0 bases, and 11 bases lay in between. CDR3 coding DNA: TGTGCCAGCAGTCTCAGAGGAGCTAACTATGGCTACACCTTC. It translates to CASSLRGANYGYTF. Using reference TRBV5-4 and TRBJ1-2 for the parts outside the CDR3, the full variable domain is ETGVTQSPTHLIKTRGQQVTLRCSSQSGHNTVSWYQQALGQGPQFIFQYYREEENGRGNFPPRFSGLQFPNYSSELNVNALELDDSALYLCASSLRGANYGYTFGSGTRLTVV.

This chain uses TRBV9 with TRBJ2-3; tentatively, D is TRBD2 (6 bases). The CDR3 has 16 amino acids. CDR1 is SGDLS, CDR2 YYNGEE, per germline. V lost 3 bases to trimming and J lost 2 bases, with 16 bases between them. In DNA, the CDR3 is TGTGCCAGCAGCGCAGAGGTAGTAGCGGTCACAGATACGCAGTATTTT. This codes for CASSAEVVAVTDTQYF.

The V call is TRBV5-1, the J call TRBJ1-3; possibly TRBD1 for D (6 bases). This CDR3 contains 15 residues. The germline V and J ends were trimmed by 0 bases and 2 bases, with 9 bases remaining between them. CDR1 and CDR2 (germline): SGHRS, YFSETQ. CDR3 amino acids: CASSLDRVAGNTIYF. In nucleotides, the CDR3 is TGCGCCAGCAGCTTGGACAGGGTAGCTGGAAACACCATATATTTT.

The CDR3 sequence: CASSQGVRGEETQYF. CDR3 nucleotide sequence: TGTGCCAGCAGCCAAGGCGTCAGGGGGGAAGAGACCCAGTACTTC. This chain joins TRBV14 and TRBJ2-5, with D possibly matching TRBD1 (7 bases). Trimming cost V 1 base and J 3 bases, with 12 bases left between them. The CDR3 spans 15 residues. Germline V CDR1 and CDR2: SGHDN, FVKESK.

The chain combines TRBV7-3 with TRBJ2-1; TRBD2 matches 9 bases. V was pared by 0 bases and J by 10 bases, with 13 bases of the junction left unmatched. Germline V gene sequence: CDR1 SGHTA, CDR2 FQGTGA. CDR3 length: 17 amino acids. This CDR3 is CASSLTRSGGLGSEQFF. The CDR3 bases are TGTGCCAGCAGCTTAACCCGGAGCGGGGGGCTCGGAAGCGAGCAGTTCTTC.

This sequence joins TRBV4-2 and TRBJ2-2; 11 bases fit TRBD2. Germline V gives CDR1 LGHNA, CDR2 YNFKEQ. The CDR3 consists of 18 residues. V lost 3 bases, J lost 7 bases, and 13 bases stayed unmatched. The chain's CDR3 is CASSHPLAGGIMSGELFF. CDR3 coding DNA: TGTGCCAGCAGCCATCCCTTAGCGGGGGGGATTATGAGCGGGGAGCTGTTTTTT.

This chain connects TRBV19 to TRBJ2-1, with D unclear. Germline values: CDR1 LNHDA, CDR2 SQIVND (reference sequence). The V end was cut by 6 bases, the J end by 1 base, with 13 bases between. The CDR3 length is 15 residues. CDR3 protein: CASSGRVISYNEQFF. The CDR3, as DNA: TGTGCCAGTAGCGGTCGGGTTATATCCTACAATGAGCAGTTCTTC.

Details on this clone: At one of its ends the junction is not consistent with the germline gene, which may arise from a read error. The chain joins TRBV18 to TRBJ2-1; 9 positions agree with TRBD1. The CDR3 extends over 15 amino acids. Germline-derived CDR1 and CDR2 are KGHSH and LQKENI. CDR3 residues: CASSPQGALESEQFF. For the CDR3, the DNA is TGTGCCAGCTCTCCACAGGGGGCTCTGGAAAGTGAGCAGTTCTTC.

This chain connects TRBV7-8 to TRBJ1-2; D is perhaps TRBD1 (5 bases). V lost 1 base to trimming and J lost 4 bases, with 16 bases between them. This CDR3 spans 16 amino acids. The germline V gene has CDR1 SGHVS and CDR2 FQNEAQ. In nucleotides, the CDR3 is TGTGCCAGCAGCTTAGTTGGGCAGGGTCTACGCTATGGCTACACCTTC. Its protein is CASSLVGQGLRYGYTF.

This clone occurred once. An end of the junction does not agree with germline; a read error may underlie this. The chain links TRBV7-9 to TRBJ2-1; weak D call: TRBD1 (7 bases). The CDR3 runs to 13 residues. Per germline, CDR1 SEHNR and CDR2 FQNEAQ (reference sequence). This chain's CDR3 is CSSSGPGGHEQFF. CDR3 bases: TGTTCCAGCAGCGGTCCAGGGGGGCATGAGCAGTTCTTC.

The chain recombines TRBV12-5 with TRBJ2-5; no clear D. This CDR3 comprises 14 residues. Trimming removed 4 bases at V and 2 bases at J, with 11 bases between. In germline, CDR1 is LGHNT, CDR2 FRNRAP. As DNA, the CDR3 is TGTGCTAGTGGTTCGAACGACTGGCAAGAGACCCAGTACTTC. As protein: CASGSNDWQETQYF.

The rearrangement uses TRBV5-8 and TRBJ2-1; the match to TRBD1 covers 8 bases. Looked up from germline, CDR1 is SGHTS and CDR2 is YDEGEE. This CDR3 is 16 amino acids long. The V gene end was trimmed by 8 bases and the J gene end by 0 bases; junction bases not matched to a gene: 10. The CDR3 DNA sequence: TGTGCCAGGATGAGGGGACAGGTTGACTCCTACAATGAGCAGTTCTTC. It specifies CARMRGQVDSYNEQFF.

The chain joins TRBV11-3 to TRBJ1-1, with D hard to call. V lost 5 bases to trimming and J lost 4 bases, with 11 bases between them. The germline V gene has CDR1 SGHNT and CDR2 YENEEA. This CDR3 comprises 13 residues. The CDR3 loop reads CASSLPGGTEAFF. Written as DNA, the CDR3 is TGTGCCAGCAGCCTCCCAGGAGGCACTGAAGCTTTCTTT.

The rearrangement links TRBV28 to TRBJ2-5; the D gene is possibly TRBD2 (6 bases). Germline V gene data show CDR1 as MDHEN and CDR2 as SYDVKM. Trimming took 8 bases from V and 3 from J, leaving 13 bases between them. This CDR3 has 13 residues. CDR3 sequence reads: CASRESLKETQYF. The CDR3 bases are TGTGCCAGCCGGGAGTCCCTGAAAGAGACCCAGTACTTC.